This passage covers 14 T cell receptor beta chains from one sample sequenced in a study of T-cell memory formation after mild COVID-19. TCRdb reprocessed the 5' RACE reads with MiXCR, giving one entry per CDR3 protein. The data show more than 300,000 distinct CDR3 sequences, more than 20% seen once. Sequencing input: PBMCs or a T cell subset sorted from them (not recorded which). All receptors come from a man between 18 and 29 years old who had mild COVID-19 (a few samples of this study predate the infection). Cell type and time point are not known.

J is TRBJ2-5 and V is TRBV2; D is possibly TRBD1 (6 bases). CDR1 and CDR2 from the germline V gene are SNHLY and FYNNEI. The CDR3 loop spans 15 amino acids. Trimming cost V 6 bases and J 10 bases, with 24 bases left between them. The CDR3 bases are TGTGCCAGCAGGACTTCCGGGACATCGCGGGTTGGCCAGTACTTC. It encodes CASRTSGTSRVGQYF.

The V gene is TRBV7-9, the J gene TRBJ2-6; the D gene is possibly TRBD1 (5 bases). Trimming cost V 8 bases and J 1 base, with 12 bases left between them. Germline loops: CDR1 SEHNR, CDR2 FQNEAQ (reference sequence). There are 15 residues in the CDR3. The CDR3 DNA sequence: TGTGCCAGCGGCCTCCCAGGGTCTGGGGCCAACGTCCTGACTTTC. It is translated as CASGLPGSGANVLTF.

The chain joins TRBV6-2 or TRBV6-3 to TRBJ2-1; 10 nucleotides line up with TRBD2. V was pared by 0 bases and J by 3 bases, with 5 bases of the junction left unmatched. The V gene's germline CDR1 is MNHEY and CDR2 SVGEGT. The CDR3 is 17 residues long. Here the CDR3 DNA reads TGTGCCAGCAGTTACTCGGCTAGCGGGGGCTACTACAATGAGCAGTTCTTC. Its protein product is CASSYSASGGYYNEQFF.

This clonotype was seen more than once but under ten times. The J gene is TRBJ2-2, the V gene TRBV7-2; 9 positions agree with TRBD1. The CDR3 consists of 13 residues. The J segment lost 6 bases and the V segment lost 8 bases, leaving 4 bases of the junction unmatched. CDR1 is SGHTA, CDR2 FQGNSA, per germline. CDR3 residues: CASGTGYAGELFF. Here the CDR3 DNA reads TGTGCCAGCGGGACAGGGTATGCCGGGGAGCTGTTTTTT.

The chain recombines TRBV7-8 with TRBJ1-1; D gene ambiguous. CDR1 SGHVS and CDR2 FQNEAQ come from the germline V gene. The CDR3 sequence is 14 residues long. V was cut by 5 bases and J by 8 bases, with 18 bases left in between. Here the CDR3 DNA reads TGTGCCAGCAGCCGAGACTCATGGAACGGCGAAGCTTTCTTT. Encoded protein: CASSRDSWNGEAFF.

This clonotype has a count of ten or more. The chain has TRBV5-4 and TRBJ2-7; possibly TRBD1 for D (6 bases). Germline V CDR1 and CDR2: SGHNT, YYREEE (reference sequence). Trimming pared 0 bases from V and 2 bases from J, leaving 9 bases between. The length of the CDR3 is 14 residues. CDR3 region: CASSLARDTYEQYV. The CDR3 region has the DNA TGTGCCAGCAGCTTGGCCCGGGACACCTACGAGCAGTACGTC.

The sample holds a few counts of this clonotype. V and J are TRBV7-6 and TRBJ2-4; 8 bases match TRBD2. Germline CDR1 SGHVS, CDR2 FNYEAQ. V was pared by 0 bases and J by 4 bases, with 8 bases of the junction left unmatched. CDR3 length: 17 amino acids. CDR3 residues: CASSLAAGGPGKNIQYF. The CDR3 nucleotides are TGTGCCAGCAGCTTAGCGGCGGGGGGCCCCGGTAAAAACATTCAGTACTTC.

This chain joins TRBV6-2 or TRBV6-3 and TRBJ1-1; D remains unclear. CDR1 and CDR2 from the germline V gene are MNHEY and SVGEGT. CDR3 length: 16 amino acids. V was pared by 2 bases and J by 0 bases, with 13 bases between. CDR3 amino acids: CASSYGFLWLNTEAFF. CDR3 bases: TGTGCCAGCAGTTACGGGTTCCTCTGGTTGAACACTGAAGCTTTCTTT.

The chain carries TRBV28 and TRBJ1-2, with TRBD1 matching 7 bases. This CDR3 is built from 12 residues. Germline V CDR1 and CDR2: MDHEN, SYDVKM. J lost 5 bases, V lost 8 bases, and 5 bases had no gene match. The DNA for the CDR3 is TGTGCCAGCTATCCACAGGGGTATGGCTACACCTTC. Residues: CASYPQGYGYTF.

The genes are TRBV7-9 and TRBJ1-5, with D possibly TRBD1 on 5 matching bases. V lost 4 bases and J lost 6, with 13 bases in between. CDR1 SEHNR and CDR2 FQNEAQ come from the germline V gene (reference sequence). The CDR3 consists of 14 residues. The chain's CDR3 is CASSSTPTGQPQHF. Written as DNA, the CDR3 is TGTGCCAGCAGCTCCACGCCTACAGGTCAGCCCCAGCATTTT. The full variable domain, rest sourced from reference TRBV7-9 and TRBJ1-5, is DTGVSQNPRHKITKRGQNVTFRCDPISEHNRLYWYRQTLGQGPEFLTYFQNEAQLEKSRLLSDRFSAERPKGSFSTLEIQRTEQGDSAMYLCASSSTPTGQPQHFGDGTRLSIL.

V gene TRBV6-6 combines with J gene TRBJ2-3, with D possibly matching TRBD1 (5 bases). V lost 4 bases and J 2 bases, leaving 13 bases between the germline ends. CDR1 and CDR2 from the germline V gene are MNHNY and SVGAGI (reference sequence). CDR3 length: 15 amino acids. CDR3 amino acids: CASSSGQGFTDTQYF. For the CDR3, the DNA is TGTGCCAGCAGTTCGGGTCAGGGCTTCACAGATACGCAGTATTTT.

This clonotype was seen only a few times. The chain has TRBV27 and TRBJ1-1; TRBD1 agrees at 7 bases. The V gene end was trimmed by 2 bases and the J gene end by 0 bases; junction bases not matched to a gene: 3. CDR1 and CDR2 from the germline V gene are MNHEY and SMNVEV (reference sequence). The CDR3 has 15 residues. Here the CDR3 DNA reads TGTGCCAGCAGTTTACAGGGGGGATTGAACACTGAAGCTTTCTTT. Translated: CASSLQGGLNTEAFF.

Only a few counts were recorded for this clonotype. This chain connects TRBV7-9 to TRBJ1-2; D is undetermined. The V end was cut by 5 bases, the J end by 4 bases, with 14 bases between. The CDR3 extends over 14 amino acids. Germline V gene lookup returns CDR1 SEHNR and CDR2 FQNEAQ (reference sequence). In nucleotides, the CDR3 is TGTGCCAGCAGCCCGGACGGACCAATCTATGGCTACACCTTC. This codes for CASSPDGPIYGYTF.

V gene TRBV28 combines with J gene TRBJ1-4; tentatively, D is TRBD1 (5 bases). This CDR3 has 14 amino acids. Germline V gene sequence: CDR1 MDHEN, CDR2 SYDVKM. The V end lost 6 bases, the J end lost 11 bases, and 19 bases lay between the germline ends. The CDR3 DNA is TGTGCCAGCAGCTCCGGGACGGTAATGAGCAAACTGTTTTTT. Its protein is CASSSGTVMSKLFF.